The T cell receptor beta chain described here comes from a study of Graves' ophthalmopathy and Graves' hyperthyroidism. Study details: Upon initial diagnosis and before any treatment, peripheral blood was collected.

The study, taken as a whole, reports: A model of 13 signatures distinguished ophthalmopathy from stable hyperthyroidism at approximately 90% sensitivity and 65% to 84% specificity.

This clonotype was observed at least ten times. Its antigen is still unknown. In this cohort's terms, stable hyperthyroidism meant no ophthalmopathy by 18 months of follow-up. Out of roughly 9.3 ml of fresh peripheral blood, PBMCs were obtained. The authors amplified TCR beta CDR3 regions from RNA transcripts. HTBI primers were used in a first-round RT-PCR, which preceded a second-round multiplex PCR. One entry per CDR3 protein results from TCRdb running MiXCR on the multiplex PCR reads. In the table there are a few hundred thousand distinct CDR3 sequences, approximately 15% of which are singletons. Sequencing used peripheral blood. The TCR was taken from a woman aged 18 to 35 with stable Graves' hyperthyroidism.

The CDR3 protein is CASSFTQIRPGANVLTF. The DNA of the CDR3 is TGTGCCAGCAGTTTCACCCAGATCCGGCCTGGGGCCAACGTCCTGACTTTC. This chain uses TRBV12-3 or TRBV12-4 with TRBJ2-6; D gene unclear. The CDR3 covers 17 residues. Deletions cut 3 bases from V and 2 bases from J, with 14 bases between.